Below, 5 T cell receptor beta chains from the same sample are listed, as sequenced in a study of blood T cell repertoires in COVID-19. The table came from immunoSEQ multiplex PCR; TCRdb's copy has only in-frame clones and leaves some out. The table has some 200,000 clones, about four fifths seen once; the top ten hold about 1.3%. Specimen: PBMCs or T cells enriched from blood (not recorded which). All receptors come from a woman aged 40 to 49 with acute COVID-19.

The genes are TRBV21-1 and TRBJ1-4; the table's D call of TRBD1 was not tested on the DNA. TRBV21-1 is given as a pseudogene. The CDR3 length is 19 residues. The CDR3 spells CASISPEIRDRTRHEKLFF. As DNA, the CDR3 is TGTGCCAGCATCAGCCCGGAGATTCGGGACAGGACCCGCCATGAAAAACTGTTTTTT.

The rearrangement uses TRBV7-9 and TRBJ2-2, with TRBD2 identical over 11 bases. J was trimmed by 4 bases and V by 5 bases; bases with no gene match: 6. The CDR3 totals 16 residues. CDR1 and CDR2 (germline): SEHNR, FQNEAQ (reference sequence). CDR3 DNA: TGTGCCAGCAGCGCAACTAGCGGGAGTGGCACCGGGGAGCTGTTTTTT. Encoded protein: CASSATSGSGTGELFF. Combining the CDR3 with reference TRBV7-9 and TRBJ2-2 gives the whole variable domain DTGVSQNPRHKITKRGQNVTFRCDPISEHNRLYWYRQTLGQGPEFLTYFQNEAQLEKSRLLSDRFSAERPKGSFSTLEIQRTEQGDSAMYLCASSATSGSGTGELFFGEGSRLTVL.

The rearrangement joins TRBV24-1 to TRBJ1-6, with no clear D. Germline V gene lookup returns CDR1 KGHDR and CDR2 SFDVKD. V shed 1 base and J shed 10 bases, with 13 bases lying between them. This CDR3 is built from 15 residues. CDR3 loop: CATSDLPGLHSPLHF. DNA of the CDR3: TGTGCCACCAGTGATTTACCGGGATTACACTCACCCCTCCACTTT.

This chain connects TRBV30 to TRBJ2-3; D is perhaps TRBD2 (5 bases). Germline V CDR1 and CDR2: GTSNPN, SVGIG (reference sequence). V lost 2 bases, J lost 6 bases, and 12 bases lay in between. The CDR3 is made up of 13 amino acids. The CDR3, as DNA: TGTGCCTGGAGTCGGGCGACTAAGGATACGCAGTATTTT. It translates to CAWSRATKDTQYF.

This chain joins TRBV7-8 and TRBJ2-7; a weak D match, TRBD2 (7 bases). V lost 1 base, J lost 2 bases, and 12 bases lay in between. This CDR3 is 15 amino acids long. Germline CDR1 reads SGHVS; CDR2 reads FQNEAQ. The CDR3 DNA follows: TGTGCCAGCAGCTTAGGGGGGGGGCCAGCCTACGAGCAGTACTTC. This translates into CASSLGGGPAYEQYF.